The rows below give T cell receptor beta chains drawn from one sample of a study of blood T cells in healthy people across ages. Each CDR3 protein is one row after TCRdb ran MiXCR on the 5' RACE reads. The sample lists about 1.4 million distinct CDR3 sequences; around 59% were seen once. Sample: blood. The receptors stem from a man aged 18 to 29 in good health. Each CDR3 is given with its conserved first and last residue. The order of the fields is D gene, J gene, V gene, clone size, CDR3 protein, CDR3 DNA. A D gene is named only where the DNA matches it firmly. The listing skips clone size in some rows; elsewhere it reads once, few, many or a size class.

. TRBJ1-2 TRBV4-2 few CASSQDGRAYGYTF TGTGCCAGCAGCCAAGATGGCAGAGCCTATGGCTACACCTTC
TRBD1 TRBJ1-2 TRBV29-1 . CSVDVSGGDGYTF TGCAGCGTTGATGTATCAGGGGGGGATGGCTACACCTTC
TRBD1 TRBJ2-7 TRBV28 . CASIPGTGIYEQYF TGTGCCAGCATCCCCGGGACAGGGATCTACGAGCAGTACTTC
. TRBJ2-3 TRBV12-3/TRBV12-4 . CASLLRDTQYF TGTGCCAGCCTGTTGCGAGATACGCAGTATTTT
. TRBJ2-3 TRBV14 . CASSQAVEAADTQYF TGTGCCAGCAGCCAAGCGGTCGAGGCCGCAGATACGCAGTATTTT
TRBD2 TRBJ2-3 TRBV4-1 . CASSQDRLAGADTQYF TGCGCCAGCAGCCAAGATCGACTAGCGGGAGCAGATACGCAGTATTTT
. TRBJ2-7 TRBV2 . CASRSPDWYEQYF TGTGCCAGCAGGTCCCCAGACTGGTACGAGCAGTACTTC
TRBD2 TRBJ2-1 TRBV7-9 few CATQAGGPVNEQFF TGTGCCACCCAGGCGGGGGGGCCGGTCAATGAGCAGTTCTTC
. TRBJ1-1 TRBV6-2/TRBV6-3 . CASSYEGASNTEAFF TGTGCCAGCAGTTACGAAGGGGCTTCGAACACTGAAGCTTTCTTT
. TRBJ2-6 TRBV7-8 . CASSFPSGSPSGANVLTF TGTGCCAGCAGCTTCCCTTCCGGCTCCCCCTCTGGGGCCAACGTCCTGACTTTC
. TRBJ2-2 TRBV11-2 . CASSSIQGLNTGELFF TGTGCCAGCAGCTCCATACAGGGTTTGAACACCGGGGAGCTGTTTTTT
. TRBJ2-5 TRBV10-3 . CAISDPGRVEETQYF TGTGCCATCAGTGACCCGGGCAGGGTTGAAGAGACCCAGTACTTC
. TRBJ2-5 TRBV5-1 . CASSTLQETQYF TGCGCCAGCAGTACGTTACAAGAGACCCAGTACTTC
. TRBJ2-1 TRBV5-1 . CASSADLNEQFF TGCGCCAGCAGCGCGGACTTGAATGAGCAGTTCTTC
. TRBJ2-5 TRBV10-2 . CASSERTDMQETQYF TGCGCCAGCAGTGAGAGGACAGATATGCAAGAGACCCAGTACTTC
. TRBJ1-5 TRBV28 . CAGYMGGNQPQHF TGTGCCGGGTATATGGGAGGGAATCAGCCCCAGCATTTT
. TRBJ2-2 TRBV7-9 . CASSHKLGLSTGELFF TGTGCCAGCAGCCATAAACTAGGACTCAGCACCGGGGAGCTGTTTTTT
. TRBJ2-7 TRBV4-3 few CASSQEGGGSYEQYF TGTGCCAGCAGCCAAGAGGGGGGCGGGAGCTACGAGCAGTACTTC
. TRBJ2-7 TRBV20-1 . CSARDPVINEQYF TGCAGTGCTAGAGATCCAGTTATAAATGAGCAGTACTTC
. TRBJ2-1 TRBV24-1 . CATSDPWMSNEQFF TGTGCCACCAGTGATCCCTGGATGAGCAATGAGCAGTTCTTC
. TRBJ2-3 TRBV2 . CASWSEVADTQYF TGTGCCAGCTGGTCAGAAGTCGCAGATACGCAGTATTTT
TRBD2 TRBJ2-1 TRBV6-1 . CAGRGLEGNEQFF TGTGCCGGGCGGGGACTAGAGGGAAATGAGCAGTTCTTC